This T cell receptor (beta chain) was sequenced for a study of identical twins. This CDR3 comprises 16 residues. The V end lost 3 bases, the J end lost 6 bases, and 17 bases lay between the germline ends. Study-wide results and caveats: Fewer insertions were carried by abundant cord blood beta clonotypes, but none was seen in memory repertoires. Shared out-of-frame alpha sequences (those common to twins) showed excess low generation probability.

Everyone who donated was a healthy Caucasian. TCRdb re-called the 5' RACE reads through MiXCR, storing one row per CDR3 protein. The sample lists about 470,000 distinct CDR3 sequences, less than 25% occurring once. Turning to this clonotype: Its specificity is unknown.

This same sample was also taken into another study, of T cells expressing NK-cell markers. From that second work: The share of CD8+ T cells held by dominant NKG2C+ clonotypes was about 1.0-7.5% in six donors.

J is TRBJ2-2 and V is TRBV12-3 or TRBV12-4, with D perhaps given as TRBD1 or TRBD2 (5 bases each). The receptor was isolated from a woman younger than 35 in good health. The sample consisted of CD4+ T cells sorted from blood. The CDR3, as DNA: TGTGCCAGCAGTTTCTGGGATGACGGGGACCCCGGGGAGCTGTTTTTT. Its translation: CASSFWDDGDPGELFF.